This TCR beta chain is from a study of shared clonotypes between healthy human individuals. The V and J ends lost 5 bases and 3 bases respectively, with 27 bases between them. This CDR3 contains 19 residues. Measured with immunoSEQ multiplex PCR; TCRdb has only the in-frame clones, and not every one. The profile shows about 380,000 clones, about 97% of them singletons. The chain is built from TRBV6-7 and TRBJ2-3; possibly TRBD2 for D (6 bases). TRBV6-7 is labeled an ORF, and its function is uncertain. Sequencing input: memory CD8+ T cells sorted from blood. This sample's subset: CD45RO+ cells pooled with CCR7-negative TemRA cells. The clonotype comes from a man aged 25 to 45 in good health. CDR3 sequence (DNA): TGTGCCAGCAGTCGAGAACGCGAGACTAGTGATGTCCTGACAGATACGCAGTATTTT. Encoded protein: CASSRERETSDVLTDTQYF.